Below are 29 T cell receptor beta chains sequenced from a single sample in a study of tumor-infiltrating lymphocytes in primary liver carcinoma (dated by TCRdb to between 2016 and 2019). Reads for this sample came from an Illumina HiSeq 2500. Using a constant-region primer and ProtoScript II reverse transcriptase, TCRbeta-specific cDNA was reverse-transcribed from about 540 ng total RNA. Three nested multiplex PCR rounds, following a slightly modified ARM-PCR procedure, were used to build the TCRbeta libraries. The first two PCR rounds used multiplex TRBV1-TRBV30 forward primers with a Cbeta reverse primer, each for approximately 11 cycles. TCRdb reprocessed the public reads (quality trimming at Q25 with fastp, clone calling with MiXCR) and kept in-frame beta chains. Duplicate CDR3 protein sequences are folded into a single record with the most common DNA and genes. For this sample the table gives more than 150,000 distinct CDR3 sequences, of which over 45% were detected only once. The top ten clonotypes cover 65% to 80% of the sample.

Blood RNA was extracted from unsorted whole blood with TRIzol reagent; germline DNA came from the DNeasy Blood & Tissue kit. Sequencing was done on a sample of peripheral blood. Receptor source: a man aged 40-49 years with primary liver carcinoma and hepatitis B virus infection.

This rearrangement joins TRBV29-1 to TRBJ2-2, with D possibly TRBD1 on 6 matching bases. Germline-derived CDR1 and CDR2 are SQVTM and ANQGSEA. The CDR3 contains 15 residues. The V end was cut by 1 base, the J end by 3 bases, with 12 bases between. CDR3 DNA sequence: TGCAGCGTTGAAGCCTGCAGGGGTGACACCGGGGAGCTGTTTTTT. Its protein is CSVEACRGDTGELFF.

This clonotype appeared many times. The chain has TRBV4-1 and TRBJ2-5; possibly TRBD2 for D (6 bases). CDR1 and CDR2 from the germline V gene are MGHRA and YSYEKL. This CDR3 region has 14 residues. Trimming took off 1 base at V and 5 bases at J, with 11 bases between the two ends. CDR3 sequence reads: CASSQAGTRETQYF. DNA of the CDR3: TGCGCCAGCAGCCAAGCAGGGACTCGGGAGACCCAGTACTTC.

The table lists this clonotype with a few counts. CDR3 residues: CASSTTGTPDEQFF. The CDR3 bases are TGTGCCAGCAGTACGACCGGGACACCCGATGAGCAGTTCTTC. The chain couples TRBV6-1 to TRBJ2-1; possibly TRBD1 for D (6 bases). Germline V CDR1 and CDR2: MNHNS, SASEGT. Trimming cost V 5 bases and J 8 bases, with 16 bases left between them. This CDR3 is built from 14 residues.

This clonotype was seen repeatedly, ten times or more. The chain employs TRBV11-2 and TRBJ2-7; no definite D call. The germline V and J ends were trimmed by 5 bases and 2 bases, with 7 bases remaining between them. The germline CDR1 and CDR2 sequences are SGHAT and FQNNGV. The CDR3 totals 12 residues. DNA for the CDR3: TGTGCCAGCAGCCCCTCACCCTACGAGCAGTACTTC. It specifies CASSPSPYEQYF.

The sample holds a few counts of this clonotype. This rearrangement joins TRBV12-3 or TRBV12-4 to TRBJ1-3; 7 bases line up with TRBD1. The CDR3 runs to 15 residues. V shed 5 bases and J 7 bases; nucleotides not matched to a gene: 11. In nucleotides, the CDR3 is TGTGCCAGCAGTGGGGGGACAGAAGAAGGGAACACCATATATTTT. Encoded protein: CASSGGTEEGNTIYF.

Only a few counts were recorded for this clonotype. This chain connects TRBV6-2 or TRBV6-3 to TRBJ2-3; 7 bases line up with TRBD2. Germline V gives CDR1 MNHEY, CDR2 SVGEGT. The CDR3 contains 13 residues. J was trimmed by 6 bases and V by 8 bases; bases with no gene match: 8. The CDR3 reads CASRSGGQDTQYF. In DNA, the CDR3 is TGTGCCAGCCGGTCGGGGGGTCAGGATACGCAGTATTTT.

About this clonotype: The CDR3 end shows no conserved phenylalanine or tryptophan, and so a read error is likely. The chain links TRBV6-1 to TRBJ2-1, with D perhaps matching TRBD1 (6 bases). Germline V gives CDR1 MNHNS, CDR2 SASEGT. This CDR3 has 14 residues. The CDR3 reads CTTGRDTAYNEQFL. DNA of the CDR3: TGTACCACGGGCCGGGACACCGCCTACAATGAGCAGTTCTTA.

The CDR3 DNA reads TGTGCCAGCAGCTCCCCCAGGGTTAGCTCTTACGAGCAGTACTTC. Amino acids: CASSSPRVSSYEQYF. The chain recombines TRBV7-8 with TRBJ2-7; weak D call: TRBD1 (5 bases). Trimming shortened V by 4 bases and J by 4 bases, and 17 bases separated the two germline ends. The CDR3 spans 15 residues. The germline gives CDR1 SGHVS, CDR2 FQNEAQ.

This chain's CDR3 is CASSPAYSEQYF. CDR3 nucleotide sequence: TGTGCCAGCAGCCCCGCGTACAGTGAGCAGTACTTC. V is TRBV7-9 and J is TRBJ2-7; D is uncertain. V was clipped by 5 bases and J by 7 bases, with 12 bases between them. This CDR3 has 12 residues. CDR1 and CDR2 (germline): SEHNR, FQNEAQ (reference sequence).

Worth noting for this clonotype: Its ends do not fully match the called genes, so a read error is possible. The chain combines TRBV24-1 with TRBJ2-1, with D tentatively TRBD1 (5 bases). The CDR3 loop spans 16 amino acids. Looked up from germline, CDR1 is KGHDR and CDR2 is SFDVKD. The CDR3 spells CAASYYAQGRGHEQFF. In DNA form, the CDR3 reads TGTGCCGCCAGCTACTACGCCCAGGGTAGGGGCCATGAGCAGTTCTTC.

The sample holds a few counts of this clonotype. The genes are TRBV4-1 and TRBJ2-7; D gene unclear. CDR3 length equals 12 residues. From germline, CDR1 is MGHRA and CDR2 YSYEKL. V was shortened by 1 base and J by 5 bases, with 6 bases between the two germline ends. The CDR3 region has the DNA TGCGCCAGCAGCCAAGTGGCAAACGAGCAGTACTTC. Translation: CASSQVANEQYF.

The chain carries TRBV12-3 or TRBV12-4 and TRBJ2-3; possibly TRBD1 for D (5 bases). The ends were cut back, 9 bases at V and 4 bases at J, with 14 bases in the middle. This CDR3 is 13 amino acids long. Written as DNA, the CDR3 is TGTGCCAGTAGTCATAGGGGCGCAGATACGCAGTATTTT. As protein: CASSHRGADTQYF.

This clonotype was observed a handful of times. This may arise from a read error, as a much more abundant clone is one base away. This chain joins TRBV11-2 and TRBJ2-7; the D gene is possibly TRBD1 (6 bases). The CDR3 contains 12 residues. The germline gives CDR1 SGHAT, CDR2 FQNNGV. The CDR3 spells CASSPRQDEQCF. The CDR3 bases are TGTGCCAGCAGCCCTCGACAGGACGAGCAGTGCTTC.

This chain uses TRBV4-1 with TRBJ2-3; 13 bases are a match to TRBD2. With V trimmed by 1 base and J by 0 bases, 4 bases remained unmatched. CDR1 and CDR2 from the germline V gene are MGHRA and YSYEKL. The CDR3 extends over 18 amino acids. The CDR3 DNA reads TGCGCCAGCAGCCAAGGGACTAGCGGGAGAGGGAGCACAGATACGCAGTATTTT. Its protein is CASSQGTSGRGSTDTQYF.

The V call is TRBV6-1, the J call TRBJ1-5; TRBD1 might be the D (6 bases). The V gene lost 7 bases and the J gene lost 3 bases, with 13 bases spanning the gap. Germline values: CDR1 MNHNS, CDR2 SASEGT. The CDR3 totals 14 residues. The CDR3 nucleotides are TGTGCCAGCAAAGGTGGACAGAACAATCAGCCCCAGCATTTT. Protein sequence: CASKGGQNNQPQHF.

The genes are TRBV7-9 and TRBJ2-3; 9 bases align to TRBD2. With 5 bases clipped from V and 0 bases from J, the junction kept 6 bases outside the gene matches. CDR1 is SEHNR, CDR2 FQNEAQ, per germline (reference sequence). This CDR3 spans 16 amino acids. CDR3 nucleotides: TGTGCCAGCAGCCCGACTAGCGGAGGGAGCACAGATACGCAGTATTTT. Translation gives CASSPTSGGSTDTQYF.

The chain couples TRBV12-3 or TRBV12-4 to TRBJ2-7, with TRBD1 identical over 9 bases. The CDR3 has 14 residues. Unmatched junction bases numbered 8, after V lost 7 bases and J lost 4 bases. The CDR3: CASMTETGGYEQYF. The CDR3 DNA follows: TGTGCCAGCATGACGGAGACAGGGGGATACGAGCAGTACTTC.

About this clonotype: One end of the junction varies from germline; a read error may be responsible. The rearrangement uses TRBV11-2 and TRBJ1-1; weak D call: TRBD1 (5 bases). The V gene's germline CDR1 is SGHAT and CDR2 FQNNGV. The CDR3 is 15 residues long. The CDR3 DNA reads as TGTGCCAACAGCTTAGGAATGGCTGGGGGGACTGAAGCTTTTTTT. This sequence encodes CANSLGMAGGTEAFF. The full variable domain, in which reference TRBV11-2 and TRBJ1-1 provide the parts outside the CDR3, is EAGVAQSPRYKIIEKRQSVAFWCNPISGHATLYWYQQILGQGPKLLIQFQNNGVVDDSQLPKDRFSAERLKGVDSTLKIQPAKLEDSAVYLCANSLGMAGGTEAFFGQGTRLTVV.

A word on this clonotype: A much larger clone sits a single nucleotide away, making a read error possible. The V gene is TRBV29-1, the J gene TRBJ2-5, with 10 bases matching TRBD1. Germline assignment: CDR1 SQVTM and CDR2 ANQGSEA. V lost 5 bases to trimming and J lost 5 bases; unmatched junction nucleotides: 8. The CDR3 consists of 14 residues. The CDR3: CSVPGTGVSETQYF. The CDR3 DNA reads TGCAGCGTTCCCGGGACAGGGGTCTCGGAGACCCAGTACTTC.

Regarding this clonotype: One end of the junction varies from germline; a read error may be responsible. This CDR3 is CNVGTAYEQYF. CDR3 nucleotides: TGCAACGTTGGGACAGCTTACGAGCAGTACTTC. The chain carries TRBV29-1 and TRBJ2-7; 7 bases align to TRBD1. The V gene's germline CDR1 is SQVTM and CDR2 ANQGSEA. The length of the CDR3 is 11 residues.

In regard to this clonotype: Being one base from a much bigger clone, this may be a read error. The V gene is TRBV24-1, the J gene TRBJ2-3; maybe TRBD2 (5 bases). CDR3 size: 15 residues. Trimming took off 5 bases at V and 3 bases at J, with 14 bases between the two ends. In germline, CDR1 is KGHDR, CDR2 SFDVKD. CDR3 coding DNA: TGTGCCACCAGTGGTTTCCGGGAAGGGACAGATACGCAGTATTTT. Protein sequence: CATSGFREGTDTQYF.

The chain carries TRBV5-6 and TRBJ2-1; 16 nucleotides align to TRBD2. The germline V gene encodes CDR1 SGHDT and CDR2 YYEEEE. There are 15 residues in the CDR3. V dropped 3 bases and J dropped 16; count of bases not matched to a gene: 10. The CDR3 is CASSSPGLAGGPQFF. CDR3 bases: TGTGCCAGCAGCTCTCCGGGACTAGCGGGAGGGCCTCAATTCTTC.

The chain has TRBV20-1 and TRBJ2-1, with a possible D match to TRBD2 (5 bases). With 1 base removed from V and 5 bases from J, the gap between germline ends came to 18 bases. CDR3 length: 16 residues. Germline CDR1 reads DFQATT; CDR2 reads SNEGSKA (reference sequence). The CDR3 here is CSARVFSPKADNEQFF. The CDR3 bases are TGCAGTGCTAGAGTGTTCTCCCCTAAAGCGGACAATGAGCAGTTCTTC.

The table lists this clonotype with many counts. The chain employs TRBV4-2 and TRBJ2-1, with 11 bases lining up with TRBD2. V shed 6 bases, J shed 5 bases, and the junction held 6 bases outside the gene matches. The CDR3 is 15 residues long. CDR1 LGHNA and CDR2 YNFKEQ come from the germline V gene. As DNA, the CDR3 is TGTGCCAGCAGGGACACTAGCGGGAGAAACAATGAGCAGTTCTTC. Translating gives CASRDTSGRNNEQFF.

The DNA for the CDR3 is TGTGCCAGCAGTTCCCGGGGTGGCTACACCTTC. Its translation: CASSSRGGYTF. The gene calls are TRBV12-3 or TRBV12-4 and TRBJ1-2; D gene uncertain. The ends were cut back, 4 bases at V and 7 bases at J, with 7 bases in the middle. The CDR3 contains 11 residues.

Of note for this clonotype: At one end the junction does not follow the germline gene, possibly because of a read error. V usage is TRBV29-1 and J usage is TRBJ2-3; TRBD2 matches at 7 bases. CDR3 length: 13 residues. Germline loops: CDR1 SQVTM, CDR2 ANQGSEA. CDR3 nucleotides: TGTAGCGTTGACAGCGGGGTCACAGATACGCAGTATTTT. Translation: CSVDSGVTDTQYF.

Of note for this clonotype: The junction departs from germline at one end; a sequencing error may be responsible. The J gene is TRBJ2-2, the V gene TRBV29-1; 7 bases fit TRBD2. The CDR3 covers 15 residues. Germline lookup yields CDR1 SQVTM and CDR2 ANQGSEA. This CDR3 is CIVEDAAGVPGELCF. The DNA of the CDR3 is TGCATCGTTGAAGACGCCGCGGGAGTCCCCGGGGAGCTGTGTTTT.

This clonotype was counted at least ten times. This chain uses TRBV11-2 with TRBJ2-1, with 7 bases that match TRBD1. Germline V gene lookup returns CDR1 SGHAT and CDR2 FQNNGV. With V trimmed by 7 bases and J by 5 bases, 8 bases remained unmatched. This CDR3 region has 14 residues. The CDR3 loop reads CASTLNTGDNEQFF. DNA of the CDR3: TGTGCCAGCACCCTAAATACAGGGGACAATGAGCAGTTCTTC. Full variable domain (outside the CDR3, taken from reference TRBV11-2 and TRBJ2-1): EAGVAQSPRYKIIEKRQSVAFWCNPISGHATLYWYQQILGQGPKLLIQFQNNGVVDDSQLPKDRFSAERLKGVDSTLKIQPAKLEDSAVYLCASTLNTGDNEQFFGPGTRLTVL.

CDR3 residues: CASSHAGTSGSPTYEQYF. The CDR3 nucleotides are TGTGCCAGCAGCCACGCAGGGACTAGCGGGAGCCCTACCTACGAGCAGTACTTC. The rearrangement links TRBV4-2 to TRBJ2-7; 14 bases are a match to TRBD2. Germline-derived CDR1 and CDR2 are LGHNA and YNFKEQ. V was pared by 3 bases and J by 2 bases, with 9 bases of the junction left unmatched. The CDR3 spans 18 residues.